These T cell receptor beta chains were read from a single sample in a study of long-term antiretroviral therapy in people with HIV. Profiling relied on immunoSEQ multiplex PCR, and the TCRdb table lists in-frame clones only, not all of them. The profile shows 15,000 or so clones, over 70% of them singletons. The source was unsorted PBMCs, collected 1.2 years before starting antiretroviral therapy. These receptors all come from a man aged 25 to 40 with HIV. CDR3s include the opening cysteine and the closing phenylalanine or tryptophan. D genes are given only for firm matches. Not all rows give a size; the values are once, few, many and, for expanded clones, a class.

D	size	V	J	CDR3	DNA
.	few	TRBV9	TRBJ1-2	CASSVVGSYYGYTF	TGTGCCAGCAGCGTAGTTGGGAGTTACTATGGCTACACCTTC
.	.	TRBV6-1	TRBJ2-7	CASSEIAGTSYEQYF	TGTGCCAGCAGTGAAATTGCAGGCACCTCCTACGAGCAGTACTTC
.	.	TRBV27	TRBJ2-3	CASRQPGEVVADTQYF	TGTGCCAGCAGACAACCGGGAGAGGTGGTTGCAGATACGCAGTATTTT
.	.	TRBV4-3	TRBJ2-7	CASSQDMGRVYEQYF	TGCGCCAGCAGCCAAGATATGGGACGGGTGTACGAGCAGTACTTC
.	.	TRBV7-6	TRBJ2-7	CASSLTGQLYEQYF	TGTGCCAGCAGCCTTACGGGGCAATTGTACGAGCAGTACTTC
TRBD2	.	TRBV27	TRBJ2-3	CASSLVAGATDTQYF	TGTGCCAGCAGTTTAGTAGCGGGAGCCACAGATACGCAGTATTTT
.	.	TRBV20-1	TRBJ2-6	CSASGANVLTF	TGCAGTGCATCCGGGGCCAACGTCCTGACTTTC
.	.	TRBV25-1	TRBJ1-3	CASSVEGLISGNTIYF	TGTGCCAGCAGTGTTGAGGGCCTGATCTCTGGAAACACCATATATTTT
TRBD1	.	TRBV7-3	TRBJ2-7	CASSLGTGPSYEQYF	TGTGCCAGCAGCTTGGGGACAGGCCCCTCCTACGAGCAGTACTTC
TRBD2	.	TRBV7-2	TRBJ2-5	CASSSTSVETQYF	TGTGCCAGCAGCTCGACTAGCGTAGAGACCCAGTACTTC
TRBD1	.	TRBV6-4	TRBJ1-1	CAGRTGANTEAFF	TGTGCCGGGCGGACAGGCGCTAACACTGAAGCTTTCTTT
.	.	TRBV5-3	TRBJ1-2	CARSLGAGRPYGYTF	TGTGCCAGAAGCTTGGGGGCGGGCCGACCGTATGGCTACACCTTC
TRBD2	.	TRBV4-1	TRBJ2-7	CASSQPTSGDPYEQYF	TGCGCCAGCAGCCAACCGACTAGCGGGGATCCCTACGAGCAGTACTTC
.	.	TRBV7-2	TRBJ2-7	CASSLVSGGGAGGWEQYF	TGTGCCAGCAGCTTAGTTTCGGGCGGCGGGGCCGGTGGATGGGAGCAGTACTTC
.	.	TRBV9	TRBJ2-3	CASSGRTTTDTQYF	TGTGCCAGCAGCGGGAGGACTACCACAGATACGCAGTATTTT
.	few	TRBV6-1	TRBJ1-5	CASSERGSNQPQHF	TGTGCCAGCAGTGAAAGAGGAAGCAATCAGCCCCAGCATTTT
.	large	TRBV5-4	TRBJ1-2	CASSLSRDYGYTF	TGTGCCAGCAGCTTATCGCGGGACTATGGCTACACCTTC
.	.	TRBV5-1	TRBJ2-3	CASREASGTDTQYF	TGCGCCAGCAGAGAGGCTAGCGGCACAGATACGCAGTATTTT
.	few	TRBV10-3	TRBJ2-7	CAIRERGHNYEQYF	TGTGCCATCAGGGAACGGGGACACAACTACGAGCAGTACTTC
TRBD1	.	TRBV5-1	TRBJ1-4	CASSSSTGGNEKLFF	TGCGCCAGCAGCTCGTCGACAGGGGGTAATGAAAAACTGTTTTTT
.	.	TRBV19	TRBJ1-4	CASAGSLNEKLFF	TGTGCCAGTGCCGGATCACTCAATGAAAAACTGTTTTTT
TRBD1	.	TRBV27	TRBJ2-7	CASRETGVWYEQYF	TGTGCCAGCAGGGAGACAGGGGTCTGGTACGAGCAGTACTTC
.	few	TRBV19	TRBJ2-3	CASHGGRHTDTQYF	TGTGCCAGCCACGGTGGGAGGCACACAGATACGCAGTATTTT
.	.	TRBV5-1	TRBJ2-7	CASSLVGSGIGEQYF	TGCGCCAGCAGCTTGGTCGGATCCGGGATCGGCGAGCAGTACTTC
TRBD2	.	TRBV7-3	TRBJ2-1	CASSRDRASGNEQFF	TGTGCCAGCAGCCGAGATCGGGCTAGCGGCAATGAGCAGTTCTTC
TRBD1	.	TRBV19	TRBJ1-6	CATMGTVNSPLHF	TGTGCCACCATGGGGACAGTCAATTCACCCCTCCACTTT
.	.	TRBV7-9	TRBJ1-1	CASSQTEPMNTEAFF	TGTGCCAGCAGTCAGACAGAACCCATGAACACTGAAGCTTTCTTT
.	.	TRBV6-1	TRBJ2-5	CASMRGWETQYF	TGTGCCAGCATGAGGGGTTGGGAGACCCAGTACTTC
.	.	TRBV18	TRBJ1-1	CASSPKDGHGEAFF	TGTGCCAGCTCACCGAAGGACGGGCATGGGGAAGCTTTCTTT
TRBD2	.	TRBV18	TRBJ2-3	CASSPPGLGITDTQYF	TGTGCCAGCTCACCCCCCGGACTAGGGATCACAGATACGCAGTATTTT
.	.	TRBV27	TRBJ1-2	CASSTGRGYGYTF	TGTGCCAGCAGTACCGGGAGAGGCTATGGCTACACCTTC
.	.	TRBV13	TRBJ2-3	CASSSDLESTDTQYF	TGTGCCAGCAGCTCTGACTTGGAGAGCACAGATACGCAGTATTTT
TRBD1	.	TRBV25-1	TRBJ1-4	CASSEWQGDEKLFF	TGTGCCAGCAGTGAATGGCAGGGGGATGAAAAACTGTTTTTT
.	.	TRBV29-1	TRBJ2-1	CSVLGPGNYNEQFF	TGCAGCGTTTTGGGTCCGGGAAACTACAATGAGCAGTTCTTC
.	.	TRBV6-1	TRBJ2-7	CASSPSRDFNEQYF	TGTGCCAGCAGTCCGTCCCGGGACTTTAACGAGCAGTACTTC
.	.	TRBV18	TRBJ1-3	CASSPPGSPGGRGPPSGNTIYF	TGTGCCAGCTCACCACCGGGTTCCCCCGGGGGCCGGGGCCCACCTTCTGGAAACACCATATATTTT
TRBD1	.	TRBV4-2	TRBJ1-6	CASSPRRDSNSPLHF	TGTGCCAGCAGCCCGCGCCGGGACAGTAATTCACCCCTCCACTTT
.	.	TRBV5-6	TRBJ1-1	CASSLFQLNTEAFF	TGTGCCAGCAGCTTATTTCAGCTGAACACTGAAGCTTTCTTT
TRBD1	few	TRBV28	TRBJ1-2	CASSYRTGYGYTF	TGTGCCAGCAGTTACAGGACAGGTTATGGCTACACCTTC
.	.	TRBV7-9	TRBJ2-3	CASTLDGHTQYF	TGTGCCAGCACTCTAGACGGGCATACGCAGTATTTT
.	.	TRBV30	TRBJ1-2	CAWSLGPGYTF	TGTGCCTGGAGTCTTGGGCCTGGCTACACCTTC
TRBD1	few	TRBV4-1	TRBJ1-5	CASSPSDRDNQPQHF	TGCGCCAGCAGCCCTTCGGACAGGGACAATCAGCCCCAGCATTTT
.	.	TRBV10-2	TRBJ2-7	CASKELSYEQYF	TGCGCCAGCAAGGAGCTCTCCTACGAGCAGTACTTC
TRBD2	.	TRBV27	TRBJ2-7	CASSYGTSGRSSYEQYF	TGTGCCAGCAGTTACGGGACTAGCGGGAGGAGCTCCTACGAGCAGTACTTC
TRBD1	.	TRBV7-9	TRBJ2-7	CASSPRDRTYEQYF	TGTGCCAGCAGCCCCAGGGACAGAACCTACGAGCAGTACTTC
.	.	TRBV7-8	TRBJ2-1	CASSLGRGSSYNEQFF	TGTGCCAGCAGCTTAGGTCGGGGGAGCTCCTACAATGAGCAGTTCTTC
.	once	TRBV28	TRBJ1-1	CASSGHMNTEAFF	TGTGCCAGCAGCGGACACATGAACACTGAAGCTTTCTTT
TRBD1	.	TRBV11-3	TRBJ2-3	CASSLGGGGTDTQYF	TGTGCCAGCAGCTTAGGAGGGGGCGGCACAGATACGCAGTATTTT